Listed below are T cell receptor beta chains from one sample, sequenced in a study of graft-versus-host responses after intestinal transplantation. Sequencing was performed with immunoSEQ multiplex PCR; in TCRdb, only in-frame clones are kept and a portion is missing. The repertoire holds some 15,000 clones, with approximately 96% as singletons. This material consisted of PBMCs, taken 9 days after transplant. The receptors here all came from a human patient who received an intestinal transplant, so some T cells may come from the graft donor. CDR3s include the opening cysteine and the closing phenylalanine or tryptophan. D genes are given only for firm matches. Clone size is stated in some rows and not others, as once, few, many or a class when expanded.

clone_size	v_call	d_call	j_call	cdr3_aa	cdr3_nt
-	TRBV5-1	-	TRBJ2-3	CASSSNGLFTDTQYF	TGCGCCAGCAGCTCAAACGGACTTTTCACAGATACGCAGTATTTT
-	TRBV6-1	TRBD2	TRBJ2-5	CASSDILAGKYQETQYF	TGTGCCAGCAGTGACATCCTAGCGGGAAAGTACCAAGAGACCCAGTACTTC
-	TRBV5-6	TRBD2	TRBJ2-7	CASSLGLAIDEQYF	TGTGCCAGCAGCTTGGGACTAGCGATCGACGAGCAGTACTTC
-	TRBV4-2	-	TRBJ2-3	CASSQDYPGSESHTDTQYF	TGTGCCAGCAGCCAAGATTACCCGGGTTCGGAGTCACACACAGATACGCAGTATTTT
-	TRBV11-2	TRBD2	TRBJ2-7	CASAGDGGYEQYF	TGTGCCAGCGCGGGGGACGGGGGCTACGAGCAGTACTTC
-	TRBV6-5	-	TRBJ1-3	CASSWDRGSGNTIYF	TGTGCCAGCAGCTGGGACCGAGGATCTGGAAACACCATATATTTT
once	TRBV11-2	TRBD2	TRBJ2-1	CASSQGGTSGRREQFF	TGTGCCAGCAGCCAGGGCGGGACTAGCGGGAGAAGGGAGCAGTTCTTC
-	TRBV19	-	TRBJ1-5	CASSIDSPGSSNQPQHF	TGTGCCAGTAGTATAGATAGCCCAGGGAGTAGCAATCAGCCCCAGCATTTT
-	TRBV6-6	-	TRBJ1-1	CASIRWKISNTEAFF	TGTGCCAGCATACGATGGAAGATCTCGAACACTGAAGCTTTCTTT
-	TRBV19	TRBD1	TRBJ2-6	CASTPYRDRRSGANVLTF	TGTGCCAGTACCCCCTACCGGGACAGACGCTCTGGGGCCAACGTCCTGACTTTC
-	TRBV9	-	TRBJ1-5	CASSGQGLSNQPQHF	TGTGCCAGCAGCGGGCAGGGCCTTAGCAATCAGCCCCAGCATTTT
-	TRBV13	TRBD1	TRBJ2-1	CASSPDRANEQFF	TGTGCCAGCAGCCCTGACAGGGCTAATGAGCAGTTCTTC
-	TRBV6-9	-	TRBJ1-2	CASSYGPTGSNYGYTF	TGTGCCAGCAGTTATGGACCGACAGGTTCGAACTATGGCTACACCTTC
few	TRBV5-6	-	TRBJ1-4	CASSPYNSPRAIFF	TGTGCCAGCAGCCCCTATAATTCGCCACGGGCCATATTTTTT
-	TRBV27	-	TRBJ2-2	CASSFVGKRTGELFF	TGTGCCAGCAGTTTCGTCGGGAAGAGGACCGGGGAGCTGTTTTTT
-	TRBV28	-	TRBJ2-3	CASSLPDTQYF	TGTGCCAGCAGTTTACCCGATACGCAGTATTTT
-	TRBV30	-	TRBJ2-1	CAWSEGLGPYNEQFF	TGTGCCTGGAGTGAAGGGTTGGGGCCCTACAATGAGCAGTTCTTC
-	TRBV30	-	TRBJ2-1	CAGGRGRGYNEQFF	TGTGCCGGGGGGCGGGGACGCGGATACAATGAGCAGTTCTTC
-	TRBV5-4	-	TRBJ2-7	CASSLLEDSLYEYF	TGTGCCAGCAGCTTGCTCGAGGACTCCCTTTATGAGTACTTC
-	TRBV19	TRBD1	TRBJ1-2	CASSPWDRGYGYTF	TGTGCCAGTAGTCCCTGGGACAGGGGCTATGGCTACACCTTC